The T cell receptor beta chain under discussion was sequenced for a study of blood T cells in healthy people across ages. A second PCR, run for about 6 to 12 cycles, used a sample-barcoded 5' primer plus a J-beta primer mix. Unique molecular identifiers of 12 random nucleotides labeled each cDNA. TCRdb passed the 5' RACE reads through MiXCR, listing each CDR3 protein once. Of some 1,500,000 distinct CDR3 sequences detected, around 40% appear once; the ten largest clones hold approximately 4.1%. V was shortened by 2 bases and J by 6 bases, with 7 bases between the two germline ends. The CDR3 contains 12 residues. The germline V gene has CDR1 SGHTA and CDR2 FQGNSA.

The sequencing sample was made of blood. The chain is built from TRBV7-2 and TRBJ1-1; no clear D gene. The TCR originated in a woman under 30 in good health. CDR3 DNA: TGTGCCAGCAGCTTATCGGGCCCTGAAGCTTTCTTT. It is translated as CASSLSGPEAFF.